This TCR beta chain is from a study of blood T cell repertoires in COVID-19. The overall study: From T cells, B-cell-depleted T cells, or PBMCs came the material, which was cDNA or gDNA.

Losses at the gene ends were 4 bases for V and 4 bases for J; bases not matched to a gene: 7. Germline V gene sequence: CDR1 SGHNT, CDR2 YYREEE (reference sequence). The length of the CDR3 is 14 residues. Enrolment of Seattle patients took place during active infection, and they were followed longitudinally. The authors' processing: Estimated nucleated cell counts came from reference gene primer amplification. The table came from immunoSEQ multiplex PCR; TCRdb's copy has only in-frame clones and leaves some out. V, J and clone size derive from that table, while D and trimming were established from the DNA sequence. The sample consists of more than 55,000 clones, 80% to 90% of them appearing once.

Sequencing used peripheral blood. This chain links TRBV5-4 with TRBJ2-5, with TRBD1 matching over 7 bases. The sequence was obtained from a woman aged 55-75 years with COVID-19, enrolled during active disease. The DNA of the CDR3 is TGTGCCAGCAGCACACAGGGGTTGTTAGAGACCCAGTACTTC. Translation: CASSTQGLLETQYF.